This T cell receptor (beta chain) was retrieved from a study of blood T cell repertoires in COVID-19 (dated by TCRdb to the early 2020s). Notes on the research overall: Samples covering the acute and convalescent phases of COVID-19 were provided by collaborators in the United States, Italy and Spain. The sample metadata nearly always contained a de-identified subject ID, COVID-19 status, age in years and sex. Samples were obtained from the ongoing ImmuneRACE study (first 160 participants) and from about 1,300 subjects provided by 6 global collaborators. Where available, HLA class I and class II types were obtained from metadata supplied by the sample provider rather than from assay-based typing. Deeply sampled blood TCRbeta repertoires from subjects exposed to, actively infected with, or recovered from COVID-19 were included in the dataset. The repertoires were released in a freely available public database intended as a resource for research on the immune response to SARS-CoV-2. The prospective study material was composed of cDNA or gDNA derived from T cells, B-cell-depleted T cells, or PBMCs.

In Seattle, one collaborating source enrolled patients while the infection was active and tracked those patients longitudinally over the course of disease. Each collaborating institution followed its own protocols to collect whole blood in K2EDTA tubes. For TCRbeta analysis, collaborator samples were shipped as frozen whole blood, as isolated PBMCs, or as DNA extracted from either sample type. The immunoSEQ Assay, a bias-controlled multiplex PCR, was used to amplify TCRbeta CDR3 regions from genomic DNA. As for the authors' bioinformatics: The number of nucleated cells in each sample was estimated from the amplification of reference gene primers within the assay. To quantify the absolute abundance of each unique TCRbeta CDR3 rearrangement, sequence reads were collapsed and filtered. For each sample, productive Simpson clonality was calculated by taking the square root of Simpson's diversity index across productive rearrangements. The table comes from immuneACCESS by way of TCRdb, which keeps in-frame sequences with V and J called. Part of the clones is missing from these tables; in studies checked, under half for an unresolved V gene and the rest for unknown reasons. For V, J and clone size, that table is used; D and trimming come from the DNA. The sample table records approximately 250,000 clones; roughly 88% of these occur just once. Of the sample, roughly a tenth falls within the top ten clones.

Notes on this clone: Its recognized antigen is unknown. Base qualities are not recorded, but no much larger clone differs from it by a single base.

Summary of the overall study and its limitations: The quantity of clinical and demographic metadata differed by source and by participant and was supplied without curation.

The sample taken for sequencing was peripheral blood. This TCR was sampled from an older woman with COVID-19, enrolled during active disease.

The CDR3 reads CASSISWGLGTEAFF. The bases are TGTGCCAGTAGTATTTCCTGGGGGCTGGGCACTGAAGCTTTCTTT. The sequence joins TRBV19 to TRBJ1-1, with a weak D call of TRBD1 (6 bases match). As encoded in the germline V gene (reference sequence), CDR1 is LNHDA while CDR2 is SQIVND. Trimming takes 3 bases from V and 4 bases from J, and the germline ends sit 15 bases apart. Including the terminal cysteine and phenylalanine, the CDR3 comprises 15 residues. Just CDR3 DNA is preserved here, 45 bases in frame from base 1. The reference TRBV19 and TRBJ1-1 proteins fill in what lies around the CDR3, so the full variable domain reads DGGITQSPKYLFRKEGQNVTLSCEQNLNHDAMYWYRQDPGQGLRLIYYSQIVNDFQKGDIAEGYSVSREKKESFPLTVTSAQKNPTAFYLCASSISWGLGTEAFFGQGTRLTVV.